The 32 T cell receptor beta chains listed next were all sequenced from one sample in a study of cytomegalovirus exposure and HLA in healthy donors. The PCR was carried out with 60 Vbeta primers and 13 Jbeta primers. Produced via immunoSEQ multiplex PCR; TCRdb's table is partial and in-frame only. The sample consists of roughly 180,000 clones, around 82% of them appearing once. Sequenced material: PBMCs. Source of these receptors: a woman aged 30 to 39 in good health and CMV-seropositive.

As for this clone: The sample contains more than one DNA sequence encoding this CDR3. V usage is TRBV9 and J usage is TRBJ1-1; a weak D match, TRBD1 (6 bases). Trimming cost V 2 bases and J 1 base, with 9 bases left between them. Germline CDR1 reads SGDLS; CDR2 reads YYNGEE. This CDR3 comprises 14 residues. The CDR3 bases are TGTGCCAGCAGCGTTGGGGGCCCGAACACTGAAGCTTTCTTT. Translation gives CASSVGGPNTEAFF.

The gene calls are TRBV19 and TRBJ1-5, with D possibly being TRBD1 (6 bases). The germline gives CDR1 LNHDA, CDR2 SQIVND (reference sequence). The ends were cut back, 6 bases at V and 4 bases at J, with 13 bases in the middle. The CDR3 has 14 residues. CDR3 loop: CASRQTGGNQPQHF. CDR3 coding DNA: TGTGCCAGTAGGCAGACAGGCGGGAATCAGCCCCAGCATTTT.

Comment on this clone: A much larger clone sits a single nucleotide away, making a read error possible. The chain employs TRBV2 and TRBJ1-2, with D maybe TRBD1 (6 bases). V lost 6 bases to trimming and J lost 4 bases, with 12 bases between them. Germline loops: CDR1 SNHLY, CDR2 FYNNEI. This CDR3 is 13 amino acids long. CDR3 DNA sequence: TGTGCCAGCAGAAACAGGGCAGGCTATGGCTACACCTTC. Residues: CASRNRAGYGYTF.

The chain carries TRBV7-2 and TRBJ2-3; 7 bases are a match to TRBD1. The junction had 10 bases not matched to a gene; V was cut back by 3 bases and J by 4 bases. The CDR3 covers 16 residues. CDR1 and CDR2 from the germline V gene are SGHTA and FQGNSA. The CDR3 DNA is TGTGCCAGCAGCTTTTTTCACAGGGGTGGCGCAGATACGCAGTATTTT. It codes for CASSFFHRGGADTQYF. Full variable domain (missing parts from reference TRBV7-2 and TRBJ2-3): GAGVSQSPSNKVTEKGKDVELRCDPISGHTALYWYRQSLGQGLEFLIYFQGNSAPDKSGLPSDRFSAERTGGSVSTLTIQRTQQEDSAVYLCASSFFHRGGADTQYFGPGTRLTVL.

This chain uses TRBV2 with TRBJ1-1, with TRBD1 matching over 10 bases. The CDR3 runs to 15 residues. V shed 6 bases and J 1 base; nucleotides not matched to a gene: 5. Germline V gene lookup returns CDR1 SNHLY and CDR2 FYNNEI. The CDR3 here is CASRDWTGGNTEAFF. The CDR3 nucleotides are TGTGCCAGCAGGGATTGGACAGGGGGGAACACTGAAGCTTTCTTT.

This rearrangement joins TRBV7-9 to TRBJ1-2, with D possibly matching TRBD1 (5 bases). This CDR3 region has 12 residues. Germline CDR1 and CDR2: SEHNR and FQNEAQ (reference sequence). V was cut by 1 base and J by 6 bases, with 6 bases left in between. CDR3 nucleotides: TGTGCCAGCAGCTTAGAACAGGATGGCTACACCTTC. Protein sequence: CASSLEQDGYTF. The complete variable domain, with remaining parts taken from reference TRBV7-9 and TRBJ1-2, reads DTGVSQNPRHKITKRGQNVTFRCDPISEHNRLYWYRQTLGQGPEFLTYFQNEAQLEKSRLLSDRFSAERPKGSFSTLEIQRTEQGDSAMYLCASSLEQDGYTFGSGTRLTVV.

V gene TRBV27 combines with J gene TRBJ2-3; D gene ambiguous. V gave up 6 bases and J gave up 7 bases, with 20 bases separating them. CDR1 is MNHEY and CDR2 is SMNVEV in the germline V gene (reference sequence). CDR3 length: 15 amino acids. The CDR3 DNA is TGTGCCAGCAGATCCCAAAACCCCACTTTTCATACGCAGTATTTT. It encodes CASRSQNPTFHTQYF.

The sample holds one count of this clone. The V and J genes are TRBV6-5 and TRBJ2-2; TRBD2 agrees at 8 bases. The CDR3 is made up of 14 amino acids. Germline CDR1 is MNHEY and CDR2 is SVGAGI. The trim removed 5 bases at V and 7 bases at J, leaving 6 bases unmatched. This CDR3 reads CASSVERGYGELFF. Written as DNA, the CDR3 is TGTGCCAGCAGTGTGGAGCGGGGGTACGGGGAGCTGTTTTTT.

A single count supports this clone. The rearrangement joins TRBV19 to TRBJ2-3; D is undetermined. Trimming removed 3 bases from V and 4 bases from J, with 5 bases in between. The CDR3 has 12 amino acids. The germline CDR1 and CDR2 sequences are LNHDA and SQIVND (reference sequence). The CDR3 reads CASSMASDTQYF. As DNA, the CDR3 is TGTGCCAGTAGTATGGCCTCAGATACGCAGTATTTT.

V usage is TRBV11-2 and J usage is TRBJ1-2; D is possibly TRBD1 (5 bases). V lost 1 base and J 4 bases, leaving 16 bases between the germline ends. Germline V gives CDR1 SGHAT, CDR2 FQNNGV. This CDR3 comprises 16 residues. The CDR3 protein is CASSLAPGLGGYGYTF. The CDR3, as DNA: TGTGCCAGCAGCTTAGCCCCGGGGCTCGGGGGCTATGGCTACACCTTC.

This clone was counted only a few times. The V and J genes are TRBV4-1 and TRBJ1-5, with 7 nucleotides matching TRBD1. CDR3 length: 16 residues. With 3 bases clipped from V and 0 bases from J, the junction kept 5 bases outside the gene matches. Germline V gene lookup returns CDR1 MGHRA and CDR2 YSYEKL. The CDR3 DNA sequence: TGCGCCAGCAGCCAGGGGACAGAGGATAGCAATCAGCCCCAGCATTTT. Its protein product is CASSQGTEDSNQPQHF.

V and J are TRBV4-2 and TRBJ2-3; D might be TRBD2 (6 bases). CDR3 length: 14 amino acids. Deletions cut 4 bases from V and 5 bases from J, with 13 bases between. The germline gives CDR1 LGHNA, CDR2 YNFKEQ. CDR3 sequence (DNA): TGTGCCAGCAGCCCGGGGACTGCACGAGATACGCAGTATTTT. It specifies CASSPGTARDTQYF.

This clone was seen a handful of times. The chain is built from TRBV13 and TRBJ1-2; D is perhaps TRBD1 (5 bases). The germline V gene has CDR1 PRHDT and CDR2 FYEKMQ (reference sequence). Trimming cost V 5 bases and J 0 bases, with 19 bases left between them. The length of the CDR3 is 17 residues. CDR3 protein: CASSQGPGTSSNYGYTF. In nucleotides, the CDR3 is TGTGCCAGCAGCCAAGGGCCTGGGACTTCCTCTAACTATGGCTACACCTTC.

The chain combines TRBV30 with TRBJ2-4; D is uncertain. CDR3 length: 12 residues. Deletions cut 0 bases from V and 8 bases from J, with 8 bases between. Germline CDR1 is GTSNPN and CDR2 is SVGIG (reference sequence). The DNA for the CDR3 is TGTGCCTGGAGTGTTGGCTCAGACATTCAGTACTTC. This translates into CAWSVGSDIQYF.

The chain is built from TRBV10-3 and TRBJ2-5, with D possibly TRBD1 on 5 matching bases. TRBJ2-7 matches the DNA end more closely, so the J call is doubtful. This CDR3 has 11 amino acids. Germline CDR1 is ENHRY and CDR2 is SYGVKD. Written as DNA, the CDR3 is TGTGCCATCAGCGACAGATACGAGCAGTACTTC. Translated, it gives CAISDRYEQYF.

V usage is TRBV5-6 and J usage is TRBJ2-3; 11 nucleotides line up with TRBD1. Germline CDR1 is SGHDT and CDR2 is YYEEEE. After removal of 9 bases from V and 4 bases from J, the junction contained 13 bases not matched to a gene. This CDR3 spans 16 amino acids. Written as DNA, the CDR3 is TGTGCCAAATGCCCTCTAGGACAGGGGGCATCAGATACGCAGTATTTT. As protein: CAKCPLGQGASDTQYF.

This clone was counted a single time. This chain joins TRBV4-2 and TRBJ2-1; 8 bases map to TRBD2. Trimming cost V 0 bases and J 0 bases; bases outside gene matches: 4. The CDR3 has 17 amino acids. The germline gives CDR1 LGHNA, CDR2 YNFKEQ. CDR3: CASSQDSGVSSYNEQFF. CDR3 sequence (DNA): TGTGCCAGCAGCCAAGATAGCGGGGTGAGCTCCTACAATGAGCAGTTCTTC.

The chain couples TRBV10-3 to TRBJ2-2, with D maybe TRBD2 (5 bases). The V gene lost 8 bases and the J gene lost 2 bases, with 9 bases spanning the gap. The germline gives CDR1 ENHRY, CDR2 SYGVKD. The CDR3 is 13 residues long. The CDR3 reads CAIAGPNTGELFF. Written as DNA, the CDR3 is TGTGCCATCGCGGGTCCCAACACCGGGGAGCTGTTTTTT.

This chain joins TRBV28 and TRBJ1-2; no definite D call. The germline V gene has CDR1 MDHEN and CDR2 SYDVKM. The CDR3 is 12 residues long. Trimming stripped 4 bases from V and 6 bases from J, with 9 bases between. CDR3 in amino acids: CASSSPGDGYTF. The CDR3 DNA reads as TGTGCCAGCAGTTCCCCCGGGGATGGCTACACCTTC.

This chain links TRBV28 with TRBJ2-7; 9 bases map to TRBD2. CDR1 is MDHEN and CDR2 is SYDVKM in the germline V gene. This CDR3 is 14 amino acids long. J lost 3 bases, V lost 6 bases, and 6 bases had no gene match. CDR3 bases: TGTGCCAGCAGCCCGACTAGCGGCCTCTACGAGCAGTACTTC. This encodes CASSPTSGLYEQYF.

This chain links TRBV11-3 with TRBJ2-1, with 7 bases lining up with TRBD1. The CDR3 consists of 14 residues. Germline loops: CDR1 SGHNT, CDR2 YENEEA. V trimming: 5 bases; J trimming: 6 bases; junction bases outside the gene matches: 7. As DNA, the CDR3 is TGTGCCAGCAGCCTACCCGGGACAGTCAATGAGCAGTTCTTC. Amino acid sequence: CASSLPGTVNEQFF.

The chain has TRBV6-5 and TRBJ1-3; 8 bases align to TRBD1. The germline gives CDR1 MNHEY, CDR2 SVGAGI. The trim removed 2 bases at V and 2 bases at J, leaving 5 bases unmatched. The CDR3 sequence is 16 residues long. The CDR3 DNA is TGTGCCAGCAGTTACGGGACAGGAAATCCTGGAAACACCATATATTTT. Protein sequence: CASSYGTGNPGNTIYF.

J is TRBJ1-6 and V is TRBV7-9; 9 bases align to TRBD1. Trimming removed 5 bases from V and 8 bases from J; junction bases left unmatched: 10. CDR3 length equals 16 residues. From germline, CDR1 is SEHNR and CDR2 FQNEAQ (reference sequence). This chain's CDR3 is CASSPGLRDRDSPLHF. CDR3 nucleotide sequence: TGTGCCAGCAGCCCTGGGCTCCGGGACAGGGATTCACCCCTCCACTTT.

V and J are TRBV2 and TRBJ1-2; 7 nucleotides agree with TRBD1. The trim removed 6 bases at V and 5 bases at J, leaving 6 bases unmatched. This CDR3 contains 13 residues. Germline V gene data show CDR1 as SNHLY and CDR2 as FYNNEI. As DNA, the CDR3 is TGTGCCAGCAGAGACAGGGAAGTTTATGGCTACACCTTC. Translation: CASRDREVYGYTF.

The J gene is TRBJ2-1, the V gene TRBV5-1, with 8 bases fitting TRBD1. The CDR3 has 16 residues. CDR1 and CDR2 (germline): SGHRS, YFSETQ. J was trimmed by 4 bases and V by 0 bases; bases with no gene match: 6. The CDR3 spells CASSLAPGGGYNEQFF. CDR3 coding DNA: TGCGCCAGCAGCTTGGCCCCAGGGGGCGGGTACAATGAGCAGTTCTTC. The full variable domain, in which reference TRBV5-1 and TRBJ2-1 provide the parts outside the CDR3, is KAGVTQTPRYLIKTRGQQVTLSCSPISGHRSVSWYQQTPGQGLQFLFEYFSETQRNKGNFPGRFSGRQFSNSRSEMNVSTLELGDSALYLCASSLAPGGGYNEQFFGPGTRLTVL.

This chain joins TRBV28 and TRBJ1-5; D may be TRBD1 (6 bases). Trimming shortened V by 4 bases and J by 5 bases, and 12 bases separated the two germline ends. Germline lookup yields CDR1 MDHEN and CDR2 SYDVKM. The CDR3 runs to 14 residues. Here the CDR3 reads CASSSLGGDQPQHF. As DNA, the CDR3 is TGTGCCAGCAGTTCCCTTGGGGGCGATCAGCCCCAGCATTTT.

The J gene is TRBJ1-1, the V gene TRBV6-1, with D maybe TRBD1 (6 bases). The CDR3 runs 14 residues. The ends were cut back, 2 bases at V and 6 bases at J, with 13 bases in the middle. The germline CDR1 and CDR2 sequences are MNHNS and SASEGT. The CDR3 DNA is TGTGCCAGCAGTGAAAGGCAGGGGAATGCTGAAGCTTTCTTT. Translating it yields CASSERQGNAEAFF.

The chain combines TRBV10-2 with TRBJ2-2; 7 nucleotides line up with TRBD2. CDR1 and CDR2 from the germline V gene are WSHSY and SAAADI. The CDR3 is 15 residues long. The ends lost 8 bases at V and 1 base at J; junction bases unmatched: 7. CDR3 sequence: CASFSGGGNTGELFF. The DNA of the CDR3 is TGCGCCAGCTTCTCCGGCGGGGGGAACACCGGGGAGCTGTTTTTT.

V gene TRBV19 combines with J gene TRBJ2-1, with 7 bases that match TRBD2. V dropped 0 bases and J dropped 0; count of bases not matched to a gene: 5. The CDR3 has 17 residues. The germline V gene has CDR1 LNHDA and CDR2 SQIVND (reference sequence). The CDR3 loop reads CASSIDRGGSSYNEQFF. Written as DNA, the CDR3 is TGTGCCAGTAGTATAGATCGGGGCGGGAGCTCCTACAATGAGCAGTTCTTC.

For this clone: Other DNA sequences in the same sample also yield this CDR3. The rearrangement links TRBV20-1 to TRBJ2-7, with D hard to call. V was trimmed by 6 bases and J by 5 bases, leaving 11 bases between them. The CDR3 extends over 11 amino acids. Germline V gives CDR1 DFQATT, CDR2 SNEGSKA (reference sequence). CDR3 protein: CSATRTNEQYF. Here the CDR3 DNA reads TGCAGTGCCACCCGCACAAACGAGCAGTACTTC.

V is TRBV6-5 and J is TRBJ1-1, with 7 bases identical to TRBD1. Germline V CDR1 and CDR2: MNHEY, SVGAGI. This CDR3 comprises 15 residues. V was clipped by 2 bases and J by 2 bases; unmatched bases: 5. The CDR3 DNA sequence: TGTGCCAGCAGTTACCAGGGGGAAAGTAACACTGAAGCTTTCTTT. Amino acid sequence: CASSYQGESNTEAFF.

This clone was observed a single time. This chain's CDR3 is CASSLGRADYGYTF. In DNA, the CDR3 is TGCGCCAGCAGCTTGGGCAGGGCGGACTATGGCTACACCTTC. The chain couples TRBV5-1 to TRBJ1-2, with D perhaps matching TRBD1 (5 bases). This CDR3 has 14 amino acids. Germline CDR1 SGHRS, CDR2 YFSETQ. V dropped 0 bases and J dropped 3 bases, with 9 bases sitting between them.